These 21 T cell receptor beta chains originate from one sample sequenced in a study of regulatory T cells in long-lasting Graves disease. The time point here: newly diagnosed GD, antithyroid drugs for less than 3 months. PBMC-derived RNA was used for the TCR library. Library construction for TCR beta used iRepertoire HTBI primers and Arm-PCR of CDR3 regions. TCRdb used MiXCR to reprocess the multiplex PCR reads, holding one entry per CDR3 protein. The data contain almost 450,000 distinct CDR3 sequences, approximately 16% of them singletons. These records were also assigned to another study, of T cells in Graves' hyperthyroidism and ophthalmopathy.

The sequenced sample was peripheral blood mononuclear cells (PBMCs), obtained at new diagnosis, from a patient treated with antithyroid drugs. The receptors were gathered from a woman aged 30 to 39 with Graves disease.

This clonotype was seen only a few times. This chain uses TRBV5-1 with TRBJ2-7; 12 bases agree with TRBD2. The CDR3 loop spans 16 amino acids. Germline V gene data show CDR1 as SGHRS and CDR2 as YFSETQ. J was trimmed by 4 bases and V by 4 bases; bases with no gene match: 9. In DNA, the CDR3 is TGCGCCAGCAGCGCTTCGCGGCTAGCGGGAGGGTACGAGCAGTACTTC. As protein: CASSASRLAGGYEQYF.

On this clonotype: Given a much more abundant clone one base away, this may be a read error. The chain uses TRBV20-1 and TRBJ1-5, with 9 bases identical to TRBD1. V trimming: 6 bases; J trimming: 6 bases; junction bases outside the gene matches: 9. Germline CDR1 DFQATT, CDR2 SNEGSKA (reference sequence). The CDR3 totals 14 residues. Here the CDR3 DNA reads TGCAGTGCGCCACAGGGGGCGTCGGGTCAGCCCCAGCATTTT. Translated: CSAPQGASGQPQHF.

This clonotype showed up many times. This rearrangement joins TRBV12-3 or TRBV12-4 to TRBJ2-1; 9 bases line up with TRBD2. J lost 7 bases, V lost 5 bases, and 9 bases had no gene match. This CDR3 comprises 15 residues. The CDR3 sequence is CASSDRAGGMNEQFF. CDR3 nucleotide sequence: TGTGCCAGCAGTGATCGAGCGGGAGGTATGAATGAGCAGTTCTTC.

This clonotype has at least ten counts. The chain has TRBV20-1 and TRBJ2-5; D perhaps matches TRBD1 (5 bases). Between the trimmed V and J ends, which lost 0 bases and 5 bases, there was a span of 16 bases. There are 15 residues in the CDR3. Per the germline V gene, CDR1 is DFQATT and CDR2 is SNEGSKA (reference sequence). Here the CDR3 DNA reads TGCAGTGCTAGAGAGGGTCTAGGGGTGTTGGAGACCCAGTACTTC. This gives the protein CSAREGLGVLETQYF.

This clonotype came up many times. V usage is TRBV28 and J usage is TRBJ2-1; 9 bases match TRBD2. J lost 12 bases, V lost 3 bases, and 12 bases had no gene match. This CDR3 spans 15 amino acids. Per the germline V gene, CDR1 is MDHEN and CDR2 is SYDVKM. The CDR3 nucleotides read TGTGCCAGCAGTTTTCCGGGACTAGCCAGAATGGGGCAGTTCTTC. Protein: CASSFPGLARMGQFF. The whole variable domain, remainder taken from reference TRBV28 and TRBJ2-1, is DVKVTQSSRYLVKRTGEKVFLECVQDMDHENMFWYRQDPGLGLRLIYFSYDVKMKEKGDIPEGYSVSREKKERFSLILESASTNQTSMYLCASSFPGLARMGQFFGPGTRLTVL.

This clonotype has just a few counts. V usage is TRBV5-6 and J usage is TRBJ1-2, with TRBD1 identical over 8 bases. From germline, CDR1 is SGHDT and CDR2 YYEEEE. V was pared by 2 bases and J by 4 bases, with 7 bases of the junction left unmatched. The CDR3 has 15 residues. Here the CDR3 DNA reads TGTGCCAGCAGCTTCTCCGGGACAGGACCCTATGGCTACACCTTC. The encoded protein is CASSFSGTGPYGYTF.

The J gene is TRBJ2-1, the V gene TRBV10-1; 12 bases line up with TRBD2. The CDR3 runs to 13 residues. V shed 8 bases, J shed 10 bases, and the junction held 6 bases outside the gene matches. Germline values: CDR1 WNHNN, CDR2 SYGVQD (reference sequence). In DNA, the CDR3 is TGCGCCAGCCGCCCCGGGACTAGCGGGGAGCAGTTCTTC. It yields the protein CASRPGTSGEQFF.

This clonotype was recorded at least ten times. The J gene is TRBJ1-1, the V gene TRBV7-9, with no clear D. The CDR3 is made up of 15 amino acids. Germline CDR1 SEHNR, CDR2 FQNEAQ (reference sequence). Trimming stripped 5 bases from V and 3 bases from J, with 16 bases between. CDR3 residues: CASSPGRLADTEAFF. CDR3 DNA sequence: TGTGCCAGCAGCCCCGGACGGCTGGCGGACACTGAAGCTTTCTTT.

This clonotype was counted a few times. It is likely a read error, because the conserved phenylalanine at the end of the CDR3 is missing. The CDR3 here is CASSFDRGQYNEQFL. The CDR3, as DNA: TGTGCCAGCAGTTTCGACAGGGGGCAGTACAATGAGCAGTTCCTC. The chain combines TRBV12-3 or TRBV12-4 with TRBJ2-1; 10 positions agree with TRBD1. This CDR3 has 15 residues. V shed 3 bases, J shed 4 bases, and the junction held 3 bases outside the gene matches.

This clonotype was observed a handful of times. The chain has TRBV11-2 and TRBJ1-4; D perhaps matches TRBD1 (6 bases). The germline V and J ends were trimmed by 5 bases and 5 bases, with 15 bases remaining between them. The germline V gene has CDR1 SGHAT and CDR2 FQNNGV. The CDR3 runs to 15 residues. The CDR3 is CASSPLRGRNEKLFF. CDR3 bases: TGTGCCAGCAGCCCACTTCGGGGGCGAAATGAAAAACTGTTTTTT.

Concerning this clonotype: This may be a read error, as it is one base from a much larger clone. This rearrangement joins TRBV5-5 to TRBJ2-7; maybe TRBD2 (5 bases). Germline V gene data show CDR1 as SGHKS and CDR2 as YYEKEE (reference sequence). CDR3 length: 13 residues. The CDR3 reads CASSSWGAYEQCF. The CDR3 bases are TGTGCCAGCAGCTCCTGGGGAGCCTACGAGCAGTGCTTC.

Details on this clonotype: This may be a read error: a much more frequent sequence differs by one nucleotide. The genes are TRBV5-1 and TRBJ2-1; TRBD2 agrees at 7 bases. Germline V gene data show CDR1 as SGHRS and CDR2 as YFSETQ. CDR3 length: 15 amino acids. The CDR3 loop is CASRDVRGSVNELFF. The CDR3 coding sequence is TGCGCCAGCAGGGATGTTCGCGGGAGCGTCAATGAGCTGTTCTTC.

Ten or more counts support this clonotype. The chain is built from TRBV5-1 and TRBJ2-1; 11 nucleotides align to TRBD2. The germline gives CDR1 SGHRS, CDR2 YFSETQ. V shed 4 bases and J 10 bases; nucleotides not matched to a gene: 13. The CDR3 length is 16 residues. CDR3 in amino acids: CASSPRGGSGRGEQFF. The DNA for the CDR3 is TGCGCCAGCAGCCCCCGCGGGGGTAGCGGGAGGGGAGAGCAGTTCTTC. Together with reference TRBV5-1 and TRBJ2-1, the CDR3 gives the full variable domain: KAGVTQTPRYLIKTRGQQVTLSCSPISGHRSVSWYQQTPGQGLQFLFEYFSETQRNKGNFPGRFSGRQFSNSRSEMNVSTLELGDSALYLCASSPRGGSGRGEQFFGPGTRLTVL.

This clonotype was observed a handful of times. The chain recombines TRBV19 with TRBJ1-6; D is unresolved. CDR3 length equals 15 residues. V gave up 4 bases and J gave up 4 bases, with 11 bases separating them. Germline V gives CDR1 LNHDA, CDR2 SQIVND (reference sequence). The CDR3 here is CASSTSVGYNSPLHF. Written as DNA, the CDR3 is TGTGCCAGTAGTACGAGCGTGGGATATAATTCACCCCTCCACTTT.

In nucleotides, the CDR3 is TGTGCCAGTAGTGGGGACCGAAATCAGCCCCAGCATTTT. Protein sequence: CASSGDRNQPQHF. This chain uses TRBV19 with TRBJ1-5; possible D gene TRBD1, 5 bases. Germline V lookup: CDR1 LNHDA, CDR2 SQIVND (reference sequence). With 5 bases removed from V and 4 bases from J, the gap between germline ends came to 9 bases. The CDR3 has 13 residues.

This clonotype was recorded a few times. The V gene is TRBV5-6, the J gene TRBJ2-7; 10 bases line up with TRBD2. The germline gives CDR1 SGHDT, CDR2 YYEEEE. The V segment lost 4 bases and the J segment 5 bases; nucleotides outside the gene matches: 9. The CDR3 loop spans 15 amino acids. The CDR3 region is CASSGTGLAFDEQYF. The CDR3 DNA reads TGTGCCAGCAGCGGAACGGGACTAGCGTTTGACGAGCAGTACTTC.

This clonotype has at least ten counts. The rearrangement joins TRBV7-3 to TRBJ1-2; D possibly corresponds to TRBD1 (6 bases). The CDR3 sequence is 14 residues long. V was shortened by 5 bases and J by 4 bases, with 14 bases between the two germline ends. CDR1 and CDR2 from the germline V gene are SGHTA and FQGTGA. CDR3 sequence reads: CASSPRTDLYGYTF. In nucleotides, the CDR3 is TGTGCCAGCAGCCCTAGGACAGACCTCTATGGCTACACCTTC.

The chain is built from TRBV7-9 and TRBJ1-4; a weak D match, TRBD1 (5 bases). Deletions cut 5 bases from V and 8 bases from J, with 12 bases between. Germline V gene lookup returns CDR1 SEHNR and CDR2 FQNEAQ (reference sequence). The CDR3 spans 13 residues. Here the CDR3 DNA reads TGTGCCAGCAGCGGCCGGGGCCTCGAAAAACTGTTTTTT. Translated, it gives CASSGRGLEKLFF.

Concerning this clonotype: A much larger clonotype is one base distant, so this may be a read error. Because the CDR3 is missing its conserved closing phenylalanine or tryptophan, this is likely a read error. The chain employs TRBV28 and TRBJ1-2; D unresolved. Germline assignment: CDR1 MDHEN and CDR2 SYDVKM. The CDR3 spans 14 residues. Between the trimmed V and J ends, which lost 6 bases and 5 bases, there was a span of 16 bases. In DNA form, the CDR3 reads TGTGCCAGCAGCATCTCCCAATCACTGTATGGCTACACCCTC. Protein product: CASSISQSLYGYTL.

Ten or more counts support this clonotype. J is TRBJ1-3 and V is TRBV3-1; D remains ambiguous. CDR1 is LGHDT and CDR2 is YNNKEL in the germline V gene (reference sequence). The CDR3 length is 14 residues. V was pared by 3 bases and J by 5 bases, with 11 bases between. The CDR3 loop is CASSHETKRNTIYF. CDR3 nucleotides: TGTGCCAGCAGCCACGAAACGAAAAGAAACACCATATATTTT.

This chain joins TRBV20-1 and TRBJ2-3; 11 bases are a match to TRBD2. The V segment lost 2 bases and the J segment 2 bases; nucleotides outside the gene matches: 21. The germline V gene has CDR1 DFQATT and CDR2 SNEGSKA (reference sequence). The CDR3 runs to 21 residues. The CDR3 here is CSARTFSGLAAIQSDTDTQYF. CDR3 nucleotide sequence: TGCAGTGCTAGAACGTTTTCGGGACTAGCGGCAATCCAGTCCGACACAGATACGCAGTATTTT.